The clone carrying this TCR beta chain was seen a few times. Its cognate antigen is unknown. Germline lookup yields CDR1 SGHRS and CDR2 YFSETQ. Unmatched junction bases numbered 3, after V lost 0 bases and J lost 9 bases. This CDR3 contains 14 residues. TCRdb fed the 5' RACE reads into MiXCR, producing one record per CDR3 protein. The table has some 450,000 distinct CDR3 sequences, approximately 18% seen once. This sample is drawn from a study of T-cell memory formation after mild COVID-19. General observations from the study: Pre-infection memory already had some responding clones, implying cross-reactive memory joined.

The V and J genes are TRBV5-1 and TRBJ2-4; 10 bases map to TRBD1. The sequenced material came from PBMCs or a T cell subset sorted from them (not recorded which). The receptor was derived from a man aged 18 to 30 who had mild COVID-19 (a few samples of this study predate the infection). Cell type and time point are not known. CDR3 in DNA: TGCGCCAGCAGCTTGGACGGGGACAGGGGCATTCAGTACTTC. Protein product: CASSLDGDRGIQYF. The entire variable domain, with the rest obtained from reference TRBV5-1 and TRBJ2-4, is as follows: KAGVTQTPRYLIKTRGQQVTLSCSPISGHRSVSWYQQTPGQGLQFLFEYFSETQRNKGNFPGRFSGRQFSNSRSEMNVSTLELGDSALYLCASSLDGDRGIQYFGAGTRLSVL.